The sequence of this TCR beta chain was determined in a study of T cells after yellow fever vaccination. The germline CDR1 and CDR2 sequences are SGHRS and YFSETQ. This CDR3 has 15 residues. Trimming took 4 bases from V and 6 from J; bases not matched to a gene: 12. This clonotype was counted ten times or more. MiXCR, run by TCRdb on the 5' RACE reads, gives a single entry per CDR3 protein. The sample carries about 230,000 distinct CDR3 sequences, about 7% recorded once. This clonotype was sampled from a man aged 25 to 45 who received the YFV17D yellow fever vaccine. Source: CD4+ T cells sorted from PBMCs, taken on the day of the yellow fever booster vaccination. The V gene is TRBV5-1, the J gene TRBJ2-7, with 8 bases fitting TRBD1. The CDR3 sequence is CASSANTGTGGEQYF. CDR3 bases: TGCGCCAGCAGCGCTAACACCGGGACAGGAGGCGAGCAGTACTTC.